These 3 T cell receptor beta chains came from one sample sequenced in a study of PD-1 blockade in classical Hodgkin lymphoma. All patients relapsed after autologous stem cell transplantation, and brentuximab vedotin exposure varied. Using immunoSEQ multiplex PCR, the repertoire was profiled, and TCRdb retains in-frame clones only, with some absent. The sample holds 90,000 to 120,000 clones, 89% seen once. The sample consisted of peripheral blood mononuclear cells (PBMCs), taken before the second cycle of nivolumab. These receptors originate from a human donor with classical Hodgkin lymphoma.

V usage is TRBV18 and J usage is TRBJ2-3; 8 bases match TRBD1. CDR3 length: 14 amino acids. The junction had 8 bases not matched to a gene; V was cut back by 6 bases and J by 6 bases. The V gene's germline CDR1 is KGHSH and CDR2 LQKENI. This chain's CDR3 is CASSPTGGIDTQYF. In nucleotides, the CDR3 is TGTGCCAGCTCGCCAACAGGGGGTATTGATACGCAGTATTTT.

The chain links TRBV5-8 to TRBJ1-1, with TRBD1 identical over 8 bases. CDR1 SGHTS and CDR2 YDEGEE come from the germline V gene. The CDR3 contains 14 residues. The J segment lost 1 base and the V segment lost 3 bases, leaving 2 bases of the junction unmatched. The CDR3, as DNA: TGTGCCAGCAGCTGGACAGGGCAGAACACTGAAGCTTTCTTT. Translating gives CASSWTGQNTEAFF.

CDR3 in DNA: TGTGCCAGCAGTTACTCAAACCTTGGAAACACCATATATTTT. Translated, it gives CASSYSNLGNTIYF. This chain links TRBV6-6 with TRBJ1-3; no firm D call. V was pared by 0 bases and J by 3 bases, with 6 bases between. The CDR3 is 14 amino acids. Germline CDR1 is MNHNY and CDR2 is SVGAGI (reference sequence).